Listed below are T cell receptor beta chains from one sample, sequenced in a study of blood T cell repertoires in COVID-19. The data were produced by immunoSEQ multiplex PCR, yet TCRdb's version contains in-frame clones alone and is incomplete. The sample has about 400,000 clones; roughly 87% are singletons. Sequencing was performed on PBMCs or T cells enriched from blood (not recorded which). The receptor source for this set is a woman aged 30 to 39 who had recovered from COVID-19. CDR3s include the opening cysteine and the closing phenylalanine or tryptophan. D genes are given only for firm matches. Only part of the rows carry a size: once, few, many, or a class if the clone is expanded.

d_call	cdr3_length	v_call	j_call	clone_size	cdr3_nt	cdr3_aa
.	13	TRBV7-9	TRBJ1-1	.	TGTGCCAGCAGCTTGGCAGGGCAAAGTGAAGCTTTCTTT	CASSLAGQSEAFF
.	14	TRBV7-3	TRBJ2-2	.	TGTGCCAGCAGCCCCGTCGCGAACACCGGGGAGCTGTTTTTT	CASSPVANTGELFF
TRBD1	16	TRBV6-1	TRBJ1-2	once	TGTGCCAGCAGTGAAGTCGGGACAGGGGGTGACTATGGCTACACCTTC	CASSEVGTGGDYGYTF
.	15	TRBV5-1	TRBJ2-5	.	TGCGCCAGCAGCGCCACGGGAGCGGGCCAAGAGACCCAGTACTTC	CASSATGAGQETQYF
.	14	TRBV3-1/TRBV3-2	TRBJ2-3	.	TGTGCCAGCAGCCAAGAGCTCGGGGTAGATACGCAGTATTTT	CASSQELGVDTQYF
.	14	TRBV6-1	TRBJ2-1	.	TGTGCCAGCAGTGACGGCCAGGGGTTGAATGAGCAGTTCTTC	CASSDGQGLNEQFF
.	17	TRBV7-2	TRBJ1-2	.	TGTGCCAGCAGCTTAGGGGAGATACTCGCAGCCTATAATGGCTACACCTTC	CASSLGEILAAYNGYTF
.	15	TRBV19	TRBJ1-1	.	TGTGCCAGTAGTCTCGGGCAGGGGCTCAACACTGAAGCTTTCTTT	CASSLGQGLNTEAFF
.	16	TRBV4-1	TRBJ1-4	.	TGCGCCAGCAGCCCGGGTTTTTCGGGTGTAGGTGAAAAACTGTTTTTT	CASSPGFSGVGEKLFF
.	13	TRBV5-8	TRBJ2-7	.	TGTGCCAGCATCAATCGGAGGATCTACGAGCAGTACTTC	CASINRRIYEQYF
.	14	TRBV24-1	TRBJ2-2	.	TGTGCCACCAGTGATTTTGGAGGGGCCGGGGAGCTGTTTTTT	CATSDFGGAGELFF
.	13	TRBV11-2	TRBJ1-1	few	TGTGCCAGCAGCTTAGATCGCGCAGGGGACGCTTTCTTT	CASSLDRAGDAFF
TRBD2	13	TRBV12-3/TRBV12-4	TRBJ2-1	.	TGTGCCAGCAGACCGGGGGGGGCCTATGAGCAGTTCTTC	CASRPGGAYEQFF
.	15	TRBV15	TRBJ1-3	.	TGTGCCACCAGCAGAGATTTCACAGGAGGAAACACCATATATTTT	CATSRDFTGGNTIYF
.	18	TRBV4-1	TRBJ1-4	few	TGCGCCAGCAGCCAAGATAGGACGAGGGCCGCAACTAATGAAAAACTGTTTTTT	CASSQDRTRAATNEKLFF
TRBD1	16	TRBV7-7	TRBJ2-5	.	TGTGCTAGCAGCGAAACGGGACAGGGAATACGGGAGACCCAGTACTTC	CASSETGQGIRETQYF
.	13	TRBV14	TRBJ1-2	.	TGTGCCAGCAGCCTGGGACTTTGGGGTGGCTACACCTTC	CASSLGLWGGYTF
TRBD2	15	TRBV7-2	TRBJ2-1	.	TGTGCCAGCAGCTGGGGACTAGCGGGAGACAATGAGCAGTTCTTC	CASSWGLAGDNEQFF
.	15	TRBV28	TRBJ2-3	.	TGTGCCAGCAGTTTATTGGGGGGGCGCGCAGATACGCAGTATTTT	CASSLLGGRADTQYF
TRBD1	18	TRBV18	TRBJ2-6	.	TGTGCCAGCTCACCAAGGGGACAGGGTATGGCTGGGGCCAACGTCCTGACTTTC	CASSPRGQGMAGANVLTF
.	12	TRBV29-1	TRBJ1-1	.	TGCAGCGTTCAAGGCCGGGACACTGAAGCTTTCTTT	CSVQGRDTEAFF
TRBD2	15	TRBV9	TRBJ2-7	.	TGTGCCAGCAGCGTGTCTAGCGGTAGCTCCTACGAGCAGTACTTC	CASSVSSGSSYEQYF
.	12	TRBV7-6	TRBJ2-1	.	TGTGCCAGCAGCGGGCAACCCAATGAGCAGTTCTTC	CASSGQPNEQFF
TRBD1	14	TRBV7-9	TRBJ1-2	.	TGTGCCAGCAGCCCCCGCGGGACAGACTATGGCTACACCTTC	CASSPRGTDYGYTF